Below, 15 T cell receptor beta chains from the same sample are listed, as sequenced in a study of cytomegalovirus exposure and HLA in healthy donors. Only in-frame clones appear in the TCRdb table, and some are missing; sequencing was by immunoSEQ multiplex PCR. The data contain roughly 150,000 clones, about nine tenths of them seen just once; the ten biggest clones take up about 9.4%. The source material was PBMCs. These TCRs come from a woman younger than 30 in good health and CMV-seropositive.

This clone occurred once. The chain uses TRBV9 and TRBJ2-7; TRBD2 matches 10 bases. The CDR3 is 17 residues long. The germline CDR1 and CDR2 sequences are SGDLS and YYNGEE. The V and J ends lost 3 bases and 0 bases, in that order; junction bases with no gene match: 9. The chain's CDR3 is CASSGPLAGGRSYEQYF. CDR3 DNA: TGTGCCAGCAGCGGCCCTTTAGCGGGAGGTCGCTCCTACGAGCAGTACTTC.

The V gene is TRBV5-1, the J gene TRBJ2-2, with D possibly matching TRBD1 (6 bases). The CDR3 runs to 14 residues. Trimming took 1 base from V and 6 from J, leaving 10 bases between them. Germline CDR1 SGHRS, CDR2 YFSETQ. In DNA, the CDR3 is TGCGCCAGCAGCTTGTTAGGGGGACCCGGGGAGCTGTTTTTT. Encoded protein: CASSLLGGPGELFF.

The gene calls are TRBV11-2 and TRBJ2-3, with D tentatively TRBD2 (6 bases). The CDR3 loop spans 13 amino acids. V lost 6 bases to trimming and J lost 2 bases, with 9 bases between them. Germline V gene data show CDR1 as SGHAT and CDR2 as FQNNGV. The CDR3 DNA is TGTGCCAGCAGTCGCGGGGTCACAGATACGCAGTATTTT. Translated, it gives CASSRGVTDTQYF.

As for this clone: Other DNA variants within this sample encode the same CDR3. CDR3 in amino acids: CASSFGQGNYGYTF. For the CDR3, the DNA is TGTGCCAGCAGCTTCGGTCAGGGGAACTATGGCTACACCTTC. The chain combines TRBV5-6 with TRBJ1-2, with D maybe TRBD1 (6 bases). The germline V gene has CDR1 SGHDT and CDR2 YYEEEE. The V end lost 2 bases, the J end lost 2 bases, and 10 bases lay between the germline ends. CDR3 length: 14 residues.

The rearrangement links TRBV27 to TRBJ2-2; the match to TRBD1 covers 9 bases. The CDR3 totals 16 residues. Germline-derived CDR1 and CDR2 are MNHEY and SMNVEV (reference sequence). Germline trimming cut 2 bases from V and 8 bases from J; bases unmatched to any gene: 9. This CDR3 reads CASSLPGTGNIGELFF. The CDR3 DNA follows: TGTGCCAGCAGTTTACCCGGGACAGGGAATATAGGGGAGCTGTTTTTT.

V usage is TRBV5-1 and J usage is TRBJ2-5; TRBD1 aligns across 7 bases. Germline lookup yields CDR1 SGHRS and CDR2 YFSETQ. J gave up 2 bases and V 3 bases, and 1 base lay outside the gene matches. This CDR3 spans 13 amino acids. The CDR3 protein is CASSSTGQETQYF. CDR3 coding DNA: TGCGCCAGCAGCTCGACAGGGCAAGAGACCCAGTACTTC.

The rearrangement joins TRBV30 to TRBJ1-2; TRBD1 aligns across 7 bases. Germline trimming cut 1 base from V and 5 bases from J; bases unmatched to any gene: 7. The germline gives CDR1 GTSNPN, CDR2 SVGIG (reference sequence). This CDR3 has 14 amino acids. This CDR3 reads CAWSASGQPYGYTF. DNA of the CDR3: TGTGCCTGGAGTGCCTCGGGACAGCCTTATGGCTACACCTTC.

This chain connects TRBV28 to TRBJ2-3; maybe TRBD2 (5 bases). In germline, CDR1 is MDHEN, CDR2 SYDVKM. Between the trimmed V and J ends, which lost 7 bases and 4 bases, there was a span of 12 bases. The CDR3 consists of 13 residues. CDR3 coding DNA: TGTGCCAGCAACGCCCCGGGATCAGATACGCAGTATTTT. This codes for CASNAPGSDTQYF.

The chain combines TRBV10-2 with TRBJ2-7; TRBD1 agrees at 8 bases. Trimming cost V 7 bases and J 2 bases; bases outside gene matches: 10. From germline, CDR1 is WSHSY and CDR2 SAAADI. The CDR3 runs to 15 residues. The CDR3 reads CASTGTGTGPYEQYF. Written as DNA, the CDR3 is TGCGCCAGCACGGGTACCGGGACAGGTCCCTACGAGCAGTACTTC.

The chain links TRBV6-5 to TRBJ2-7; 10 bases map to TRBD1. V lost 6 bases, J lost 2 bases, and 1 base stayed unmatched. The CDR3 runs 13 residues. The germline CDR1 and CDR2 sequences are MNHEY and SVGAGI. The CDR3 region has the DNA TGTGCCAGCAGGGGGACAGGGGCCTACGAGCAGTACTTC. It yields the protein CASRGTGAYEQYF.

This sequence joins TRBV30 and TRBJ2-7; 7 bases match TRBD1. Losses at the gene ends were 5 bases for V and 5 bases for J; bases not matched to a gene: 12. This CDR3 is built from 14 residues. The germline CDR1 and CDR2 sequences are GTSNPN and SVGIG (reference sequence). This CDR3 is CAWAPLTGWNEQYF. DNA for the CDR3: TGTGCCTGGGCCCCCCTGACAGGGTGGAACGAGCAGTACTTC.

CDR3 sequence reads: CASSLVAGDAYEQFF. The CDR3 nucleotides read TGTGCCAGCAGCTTAGTGGCGGGAGATGCGTATGAGCAGTTCTTC. The rearrangement links TRBV7-3 to TRBJ2-1; 7 positions agree with TRBD2. This CDR3 has 15 amino acids. The V gene's germline CDR1 is SGHTA and CDR2 FQGTGA. V was clipped by 2 bases and J by 8 bases; unmatched bases: 9. The entire variable domain, with the rest obtained from reference TRBV7-3 and TRBJ2-1, is as follows: GAGVSQTPSNKVTEKGKYVELRCDPISGHTALYWYRQSLGQGPEFLIYFQGTGAADDSGLPNDRFFAVRPEGSVSTLKIQRTERGDSAVYLCASSLVAGDAYEQFFGPGTRLTVL.

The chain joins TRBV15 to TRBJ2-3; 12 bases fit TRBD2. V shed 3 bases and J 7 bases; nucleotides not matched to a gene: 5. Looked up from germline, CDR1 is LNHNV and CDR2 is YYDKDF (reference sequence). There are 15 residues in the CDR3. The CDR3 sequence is CATSSPSGRAYTQYF. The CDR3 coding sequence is TGTGCCACCAGCAGCCCTAGCGGGAGGGCTTATACGCAGTATTTT.

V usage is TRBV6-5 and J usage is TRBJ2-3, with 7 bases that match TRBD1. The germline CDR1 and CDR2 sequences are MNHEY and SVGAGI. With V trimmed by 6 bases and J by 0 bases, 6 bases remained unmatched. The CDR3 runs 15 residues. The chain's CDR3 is CASSRQGRSTDTQYF. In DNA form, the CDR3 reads TGTGCCAGCAGCCGACAGGGACGTAGCACAGATACGCAGTATTTT.

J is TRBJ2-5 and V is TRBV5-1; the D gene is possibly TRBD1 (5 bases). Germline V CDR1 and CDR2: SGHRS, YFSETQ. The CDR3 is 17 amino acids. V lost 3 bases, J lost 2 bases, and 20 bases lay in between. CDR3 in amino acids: CASSSQHGQPLQETQYF. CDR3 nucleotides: TGCGCCAGCAGCTCCCAACACGGACAACCTCTTCAAGAGACCCAGTACTTC.